This T cell receptor (beta chain) was sequenced in a study of T cell changes during pregnancy in multiple sclerosis. The V end was cut by 5 bases, the J end by 0 bases, with 4 bases between. CDR3 size: 12 residues. The V gene's germline CDR1 is SGHTA and CDR2 FQGNSA. Profiling relied on immunoSEQ multiplex PCR, and the TCRdb table lists in-frame clones only, not all of them. The sample has 130,000 or so clones; about 96% are singletons. Sequences were derived from peripheral blood, sampled after pregnancy. The TCR sequence derives from a female donor with multiple sclerosis, enrolled in a pregnancy study. The chain combines TRBV7-2 with TRBJ2-5; D gene ambiguous. For the CDR3, the DNA is TGTGCCAGCAGCCCCTACCAAGAGACCCAGTACTTC. Translated, it gives CASSPYQETQYF.